This TCR beta chain emerged from a study of blood T cell repertoires in COVID-19. The assay was immunoSEQ multiplex PCR, and TCRdb's table has in-frame clones only and misses some. This table holds some 490,000 clones, 75% to 90% found once. V dropped 6 bases and J dropped 0 bases, with 6 bases sitting between them. The CDR3 consists of 13 residues. Germline lookup yields CDR1 LNHDA and CDR2 SQIVND (reference sequence). J is TRBJ1-3 and V is TRBV19; D is undetermined. The specimen sequenced was PBMCs or T cells enriched from blood (not recorded which). This TCR came from a woman aged 55-75 years who had recovered from COVID-19. The CDR3 DNA is TGTGCCAGTAGGAGTTACTCTGGAAACACCATATATTTT. It translates to CASRSYSGNTIYF. The entire variable domain, with the rest obtained from reference TRBV19 and TRBJ1-3, is as follows: DGGITQSPKYLFRKEGQNVTLSCEQNLNHDAMYWYRQDPGQGLRLIYYSQIVNDFQKGDIAEGYSVSREKKESFPLTVTSAQKNPTAFYLCASRSYSGNTIYFGEGSWLTVV.